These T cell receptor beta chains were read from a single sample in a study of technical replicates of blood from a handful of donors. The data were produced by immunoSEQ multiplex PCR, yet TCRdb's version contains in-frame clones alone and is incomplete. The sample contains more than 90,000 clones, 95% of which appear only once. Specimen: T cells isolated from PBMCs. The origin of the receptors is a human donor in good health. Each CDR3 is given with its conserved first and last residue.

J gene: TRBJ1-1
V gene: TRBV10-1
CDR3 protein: CASSTGTLNTEAFF

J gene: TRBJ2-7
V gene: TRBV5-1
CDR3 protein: CASSSSGTSGRVQYF

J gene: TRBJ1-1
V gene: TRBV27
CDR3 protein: CASSLNRVKVTEAFF

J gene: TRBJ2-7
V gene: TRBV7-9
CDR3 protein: CASSVTGSPLYEQYF

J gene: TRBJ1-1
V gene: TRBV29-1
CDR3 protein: CSVPRPQGRTEAFF

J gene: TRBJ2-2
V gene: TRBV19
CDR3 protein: CASTPRWGAHNTGELFF

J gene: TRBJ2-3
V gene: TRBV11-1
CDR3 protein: CASSFRGTGPPHTNTQYF

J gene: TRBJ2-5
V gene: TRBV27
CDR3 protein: CASRLRQGNQETQYF

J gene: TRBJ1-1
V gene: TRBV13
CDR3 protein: CASSSRKFNTEAFF

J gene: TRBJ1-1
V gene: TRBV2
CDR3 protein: CASSTQGGNTEAFF

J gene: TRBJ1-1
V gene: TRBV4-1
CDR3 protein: CASSQGAGTLRHKNTEAFF

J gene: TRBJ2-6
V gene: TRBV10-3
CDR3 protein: CAIGSPSGANVLTF

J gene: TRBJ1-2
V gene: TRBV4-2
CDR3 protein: CASSPAQGLDGYTF

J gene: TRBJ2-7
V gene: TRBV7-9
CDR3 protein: CASSPGHSYEQYF

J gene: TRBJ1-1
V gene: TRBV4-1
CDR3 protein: CASRPMVGAEAFF

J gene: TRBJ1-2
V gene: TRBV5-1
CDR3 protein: CASSLDSLGYGYTF

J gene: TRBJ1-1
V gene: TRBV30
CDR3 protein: CAWPGPTEAFF

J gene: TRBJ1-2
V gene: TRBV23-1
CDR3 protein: CASSQPYSNQGNYGYTF

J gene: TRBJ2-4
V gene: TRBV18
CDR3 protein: CASSPGAEGANFYF

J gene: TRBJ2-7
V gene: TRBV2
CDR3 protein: CASTGTSSYEQYF

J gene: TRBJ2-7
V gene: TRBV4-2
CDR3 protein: CASSQDLAGGLEQYF

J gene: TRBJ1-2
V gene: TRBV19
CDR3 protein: CASSIGDRGRFGYTF

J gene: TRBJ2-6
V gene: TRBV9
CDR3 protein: CASSNLHPDVSRVTGANVLTF

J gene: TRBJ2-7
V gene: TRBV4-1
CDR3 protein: CASSQDRGGFTYEQYF

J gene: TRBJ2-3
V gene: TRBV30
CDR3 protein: CAWSVTGGADTQYF

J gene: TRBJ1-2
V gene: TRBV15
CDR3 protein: CATSSVGDRGNYGYTF

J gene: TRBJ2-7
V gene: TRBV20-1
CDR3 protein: CSAGGGYEQYF

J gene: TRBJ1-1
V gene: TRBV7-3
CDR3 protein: CASSSSGTDNTEAFF

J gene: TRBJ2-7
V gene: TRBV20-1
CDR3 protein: CSAKDRAEQYF

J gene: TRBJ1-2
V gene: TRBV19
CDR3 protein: CASSLPSGSYGYTF

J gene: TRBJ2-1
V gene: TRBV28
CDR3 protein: CASSLPGQGIREQFF

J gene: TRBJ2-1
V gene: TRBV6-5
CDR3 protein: CASSYGGQGARNEQFF

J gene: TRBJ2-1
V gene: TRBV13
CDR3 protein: CASSFGRGQGSDEQFF

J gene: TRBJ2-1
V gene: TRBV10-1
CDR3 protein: CASSRWGTGGDEQFF

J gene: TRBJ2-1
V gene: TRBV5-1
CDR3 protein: CASSRVPAGSLTGDEQFF

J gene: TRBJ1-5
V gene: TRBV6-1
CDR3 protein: CASSETDRYSNQPQHF

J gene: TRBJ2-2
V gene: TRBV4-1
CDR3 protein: CASTLRGGGADTGELFF

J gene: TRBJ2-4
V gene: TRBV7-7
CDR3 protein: CASSSVLRGDSLAKNIQYF

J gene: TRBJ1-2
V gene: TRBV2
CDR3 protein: CASSRGGQGDGYTF

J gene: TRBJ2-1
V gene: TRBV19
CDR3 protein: CASSLRTGRNEQFF

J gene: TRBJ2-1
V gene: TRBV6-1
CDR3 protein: CASRRTEGTYNEQFF

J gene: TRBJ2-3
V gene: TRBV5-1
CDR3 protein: CASSRGSDTQYF

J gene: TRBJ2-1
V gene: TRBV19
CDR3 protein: CASSIDPTGTYNEQFF

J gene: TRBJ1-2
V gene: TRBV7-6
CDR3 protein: CASSKKTGGVTVKSGYTF

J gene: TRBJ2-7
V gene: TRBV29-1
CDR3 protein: CSVGDRKADYEQYF

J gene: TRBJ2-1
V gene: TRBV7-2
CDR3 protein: CASSLGPIEPGHEQFF

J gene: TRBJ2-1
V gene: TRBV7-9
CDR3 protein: CASSLRGRAGGPEQFF

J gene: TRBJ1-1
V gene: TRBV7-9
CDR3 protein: CASSYINTEAFF

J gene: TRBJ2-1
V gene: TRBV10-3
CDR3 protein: CAISPGLAPNEQFF

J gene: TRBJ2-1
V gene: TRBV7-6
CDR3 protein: CASSTFLAGENEQFF

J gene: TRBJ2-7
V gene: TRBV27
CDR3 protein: CASSLRGSYEQYF

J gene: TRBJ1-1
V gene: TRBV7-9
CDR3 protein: CASSLAGRGRTEAFF

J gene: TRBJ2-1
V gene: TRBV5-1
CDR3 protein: CASSLVAGPYNEQFF

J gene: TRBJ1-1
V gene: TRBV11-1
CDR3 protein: CASSSHGGMNTEAFF

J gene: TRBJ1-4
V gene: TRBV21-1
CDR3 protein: CASSKRDRSNEKLFF